These T cell receptor beta chains were read from a single sample in a study of identical twins. TCRdb called the 5' RACE reads again in MiXCR, with one record for every CDR3 protein. The sample yields hundreds of thousands of distinct CDR3 sequences, around 15% seen once. Sequenced sample: memory (CD45RO+) T cells sorted from blood. These receptors were taken from a woman aged 18-30 years in good health. CDR3s include the opening cysteine and the closing phenylalanine or tryptophan.

TRBJ1-1 TRBV19 CASSIGYSATEAFF
TRBJ2-3 TRBV9 CASSVDGTPGYTQYF
TRBJ1-1 TRBV12-3/TRBV12-4 CASSTGRMNTEAFF
TRBJ2-5 TRBV7-2 CASSLVFTGRRRETQYF
TRBJ2-1 TRBV24-1 CATSDWTSGSSSYNEQFF
TRBJ2-3 TRBV6-5 CASTGGPDTQYF
TRBJ2-3 TRBV20-1 CSANSGSADTQYF
TRBJ2-3 TRBV7-2 CASSPAGIGRENTQYF
TRBJ2-7 TRBV3-1 CASSQRGQGLSYEQYF
TRBJ2-3 TRBV20-1 CSADRGLLTDTQYF
TRBJ1-2 TRBV7-9 CASSYGLSGGYTF
TRBJ2-1 TRBV20-1 CSARVTNEQFF
TRBJ2-2 TRBV19 CASPAGNTGELFF
TRBJ2-1 TRBV12-3/TRBV12-4 CASSQNSGYNEQFF
TRBJ1-6 TRBV5-1 CASSLGWTGNSPLHF
TRBJ2-2 TRBV6-5 CASSYSLGVAGELFF
TRBJ1-2 TRBV27 CASSNRRSGYTF
TRBJ2-3 TRBV7-2 CASRKEGQTSTDTQYF
TRBJ2-5 TRBV7-2 CASSLMREGETQYF
TRBJ2-3 TRBV3-1 CASSSQLAVDTQYF
TRBJ2-1 TRBV12-3/TRBV12-4 CASSLGDEQFF
TRBJ2-3 TRBV12-3/TRBV12-4 CATDPTGLAGGEQYF
TRBJ2-2 TRBV20-1 CSAGQANTGELFF
TRBJ2-5 TRBV5-1 CASSFAGGAVIETQYF
TRBJ2-2 TRBV6-1 CASRALTWTGGNTGELFF
TRBJ2-1 TRBV20-1 CSAIRTRGEQFF
TRBJ2-5 TRBV12-3/TRBV12-4 CASSFGTSGGTQYF
TRBJ2-2 TRBV20-1 CSARSPQRAGELFF